The 21 T cell receptor beta chains presented below share a single source sample, sequenced in a study of post-analysis software for immune sequencing data (dated by TCRdb to about 2015). Results the study describes overall, beyond this receptor: Roughly 5 TRBV segments, including TRBV5-6, TRBV5-1 and TRBV20-1, were significantly more frequent in patients than controls.

The receptor library was made with PCR. Sequencing instrument: Illumina HiSeq 2500. Unique molecular identifiers were incorporated into TCR beta cDNA libraries to reduce PCR and sequencing biases. Through fastp at Q25 and MiXCR, TCRdb rebuilt clones from the public reads, retaining in-frame beta chains. Identical CDR3 proteins give one entry, which carries the most common genes and DNA. Across this sample there are about 570,000 distinct CDR3 sequences, with approximately 34% seen only once. About 6% of the sample is in the top ten clones. These receptors lack a known antigen. Sequencing used blood. These receptor sequences come from a girl under 18 with multiple sclerosis.

This rearrangement joins TRBV10-1 to TRBJ2-5, with 7 positions matching TRBD1. The J segment lost 1 base and the V segment lost 5 bases, leaving 4 bases of the junction unmatched. Germline assignment: CDR1 WNHNN and CDR2 SYGVQD (reference sequence). The CDR3 has 14 residues. CDR3 amino acids: CASSRGGAQETQYF. CDR3 DNA sequence: TGCGCCAGCAGTCGAGGGGGCGCCCAAGAGACCCAGTACTTC.

This CDR3 reads CSAREASGDYNEQFF. The DNA of the CDR3 is TGCAGTGCTAGAGAGGCTAGCGGGGACTACAATGAGCAGTTCTTC. V is TRBV20-1 and J is TRBJ2-1; 9 nucleotides match TRBD2. From germline, CDR1 is DFQATT and CDR2 SNEGSKA (reference sequence). The CDR3 totals 15 residues. After removal of 0 bases from V and 3 bases from J, the junction contained 3 bases not matched to a gene.

There are a few counts of this clonotype. The J gene is TRBJ2-7, the V gene TRBV5-1; TRBD1 agrees at 8 bases. Trimming removed 4 bases from V and 0 bases from J; junction bases left unmatched: 9. The germline CDR1 and CDR2 sequences are SGHRS and YFSETQ. The CDR3 runs to 16 residues. This CDR3 is CASSKQIQGVSYEQYF. DNA for the CDR3: TGCGCCAGCAGCAAGCAAATACAGGGGGTCTCCTACGAGCAGTACTTC.

This clonotype was seen a handful of times. The J gene is TRBJ2-4, the V gene TRBV13; D may match TRBD1 or TRBD2 (6 bases each). The CDR3 runs 17 residues. Germline V CDR1 and CDR2: PRHDT, FYEKMQ (reference sequence). V was clipped by 3 bases and J by 2 bases, with 17 bases between them. CDR3 nucleotide sequence: TGTGCCAGCAGCTTTACAGGGCTCGGGGGAACCAAAAACATTCAGTACTTC. Its protein product is CASSFTGLGGTKNIQYF.

The chain is built from TRBV12-3 or TRBV12-4 and TRBJ1-1, with no clear D. Trimming shortened V by 3 bases and J by 7 bases, and 15 bases separated the two germline ends. This CDR3 region has 14 residues. The CDR3 is CASSFSWPRDEAFF. The CDR3 region has the DNA TGTGCCAGCAGTTTTAGCTGGCCGCGGGATGAAGCTTTCTTT.

Here the CDR3 DNA reads TGTGCCAGCAGACCTACAGGGGATGAGTACGAGCAGTACTTC. Translation: CASRPTGDEYEQYF. The J gene is TRBJ2-7, the V gene TRBV28; 7 bases are a match to TRBD1. Trimming took 6 bases from V and 4 from J; bases not matched to a gene: 9. CDR3 size: 14 residues. Germline lookup yields CDR1 MDHEN and CDR2 SYDVKM.

The CDR3 coding sequence is TGCAGTGCTAGTGGCCGGGCGACTGAAGCTTTCTTT. Its translation is CSASGRATEAFF. The rearrangement uses TRBV20-1 and TRBJ1-1; D is unresolved. The germline CDR1 and CDR2 sequences are DFQATT and SNEGSKA (reference sequence). Trimming shortened V by 3 bases and J by 5 bases, and 10 bases separated the two germline ends. The CDR3 is 12 amino acids.

This clonotype was detected once. The chain carries TRBV6-5 and TRBJ1-2; D might be TRBD1 (6 bases). V gave up 0 bases and J gave up 5 bases, with 16 bases separating them. The CDR3 covers 16 residues. CDR1 is MNHEY, CDR2 SVGAGI, per germline. CDR3 sequence (DNA): TGTGCCAGCAGTTACTCGAGGCGGGGGGGCGATTATGGCTACACCTTC. This encodes CASSYSRRGGDYGYTF.

J is TRBJ1-4 and V is TRBV7-8; D not certain. CDR1 and CDR2 from the germline V gene are SGHVS and FQNEAQ. There are 13 residues in the CDR3. V was clipped by 10 bases and J by 5 bases, with 14 bases between them. CDR3 amino acids: CAIFDGRNEKLFF. CDR3 coding DNA: TGTGCCATCTTTGACGGCAGGAATGAAAAACTGTTTTTT.

The sample holds a few counts of this clonotype. This chain connects TRBV6-6 to TRBJ1-5, with D unresolved. With 9 bases removed from V and 4 bases from J, the gap between germline ends came to 13 bases. In germline, CDR1 is MNHNY, CDR2 SVGAGI (reference sequence). This CDR3 contains 13 residues. The CDR3 region is CASGVARNQPQHF. The CDR3 region has the DNA TGTGCCAGTGGGGTAGCGAGGAATCAGCCCCAGCATTTT.

The gene calls are TRBV10-3 and TRBJ2-1; 9 positions agree with TRBD2. From germline, CDR1 is ENHRY and CDR2 SYGVKD. The CDR3 length is 14 residues. V shed 7 bases and J 8 bases; nucleotides not matched to a gene: 9. The CDR3 region has the DNA TGTGCCATCACCGACCGACTAGCGGCTCATGAGCAGTTCTTC. Amino acids: CAITDRLAAHEQFF.

V gene TRBV5-6 combines with J gene TRBJ2-5; a weak D match, TRBD2 (6 bases). Trimming removed 4 bases at V and 1 base at J, with 17 bases between. The CDR3 loop spans 16 amino acids. CDR1 is SGHDT, CDR2 YYEEEE, per germline. The CDR3 protein is CASSVGIGGVQETQYF. The CDR3 nucleotides are TGTGCCAGCAGCGTGGGAATTGGCGGGGTCCAAGAGACCCAGTACTTC.

This sequence joins TRBV20-1 and TRBJ2-5; possible D gene TRBD1, 6 bases. This CDR3 is 14 amino acids long. CDR1 DFQATT and CDR2 SNEGSKA come from the germline V gene (reference sequence). CDR3 region: CSAADSAAQETQYF. The DNA of the CDR3 is TGCAGCGCTGCGGACAGCGCCGCTCAAGAGACCCAGTACTTC.

This clonotype was seen many times. The chain recombines TRBV10-3 with TRBJ2-3; D might be TRBD1 (6 bases). Trimming took off 4 bases at V and 2 bases at J, with 22 bases between the two ends. This CDR3 has 18 amino acids. Germline assignment: CDR1 ENHRY and CDR2 SYGVKD. CDR3 loop: CAISVGGRVEWDTDTQYF. Here the CDR3 DNA reads TGTGCCATCAGTGTAGGGGGAAGAGTTGAATGGGACACAGATACGCAGTATTTT.

The chain uses TRBV29-1 and TRBJ2-7; 8 bases agree with TRBD1. The trim removed 0 bases at V and 3 bases at J, leaving 4 bases unmatched. CDR1 is SQVTM, CDR2 ANQGSEA, per germline. The CDR3 is 14 amino acids. DNA for the CDR3: TGCAGCGTTGAAGATCCCACAGGGGGCTACGAGCAGTACTTC. Protein sequence: CSVEDPTGGYEQYF.

The chain recombines TRBV10-3 with TRBJ2-3, with 10 bases identical to TRBD2. The CDR3 totals 18 residues. V lost 6 bases and J lost 6; bases outside the gene matches: 18. Germline assignment: CDR1 ENHRY and CDR2 SYGVKD. The CDR3 loop reads CAISSGASGGHLRDTQYF. For the CDR3, the DNA is TGTGCCATCAGCTCCGGGGCTAGCGGGGGCCACCTCAGGGATACGCAGTATTTT.

This chain links TRBV10-3 with TRBJ2-3, with 10 bases identical to TRBD2. After removal of 8 bases from V and 2 bases from J, the junction contained 10 bases not matched to a gene. Germline V gene lookup returns CDR1 ENHRY and CDR2 SYGVKD. This CDR3 spans 16 amino acids. CDR3 loop: CAIAVAGGQSTDTQYF. CDR3 coding DNA: TGTGCCATCGCTGTAGCGGGGGGCCAGTCCACAGATACGCAGTATTTT.

This clonotype was seen a handful of times. The rearrangement uses TRBV20-1 and TRBJ2-4, with no clear D. Trimming stripped 2 bases from V and 5 bases from J, with 10 bases between. The CDR3 spans 13 residues. CDR1 and CDR2 from the germline V gene are DFQATT and SNEGSKA (reference sequence). The CDR3 nucleotides read TGCAGTGCTAGAATAGACGGACAAAACATTCAGTACTTC. It encodes CSARIDGQNIQYF.

This chain joins TRBV12-3 or TRBV12-4 and TRBJ1-4; TRBD1 agrees at 9 bases. This CDR3 has 15 residues. V lost 6 bases and J lost 5; bases outside the gene matches: 7. DNA for the CDR3: TGTGCCAGCAGACTTCGGGGGACAGGGAATGAAAAACTGTTTTTT. Its translation: CASRLRGTGNEKLFF.

The genes are TRBV15 and TRBJ2-5; TRBD2 matches at 14 bases. The end of the DNA is better explained by TRBJ2-7, so the J call may be wrong. CDR3 length: 15 amino acids. Germline V gene data show CDR1 as LNHNV and CDR2 as YYDKDF (reference sequence). CDR3 sequence: CATSAGTSGGYEQYF. The CDR3 DNA reads as TGTGCCACCAGCGCCGGGACTAGCGGGGGCTACGAGCAGTACTTC.

This clonotype came up a few times. The chain couples TRBV3-1 to TRBJ2-3; 12 nucleotides align to TRBD2. This CDR3 contains 16 residues. CDR1 and CDR2 (germline): LGHDT, YNNKEL (reference sequence). V lost 4 bases and J lost 6; bases outside the gene matches: 8. The CDR3 DNA follows: TGTGCCAGCAGCCCACGGGCTAGCGGGGGGGCCGATACGCAGTATTTT. Translating it yields CASSPRASGGADTQYF.